This T cell receptor beta chain was observed in a study of early T cells in non-severe SARS-CoV-2 infection. MiXCR was run by TCRdb on the 5' RACE reads, yielding one entry per CDR3 protein. The data show about 38,000 distinct CDR3 sequences, 3.5% to 5% seen once. Germline loops: CDR1 MNHNS, CDR2 SASEGT. V dropped 7 bases and J dropped 7 bases, with 20 bases sitting between them. This CDR3 contains 15 residues. This clonotype was picked up many times. The antigen is unknown. Findings of the study overall: Lookups in VDJdb leaned toward anti-spike CD8 responses and missed private and CD4 specificities.

The TCR sequence derives from an adult who was a healthcare worker with PCR-confirmed SARS-CoV-2 infection or an uninfected control (not recorded which). The source material was whole blood. The chain joins TRBV6-1 to TRBJ2-1, with D possibly being TRBD1 or TRBD2 (7 bases each). For the CDR3, the DNA is TGTGCCAGCACCGACACAGGGAGGGGGCGGAATGAGCAGTTCTTC. Its protein product is CASTDTGRGRNEQFF.